What follows describes a single T cell receptor (beta chain). Original processing notes: By means of reference gene primer amplification, nucleated cell counts were estimated. Profiling relied on immunoSEQ multiplex PCR, and the TCRdb table lists in-frame clones only, not all of them. V and J calls and clone size are those listed in that table; D and trimming were worked out from the DNA. The sample carries roughly 80,000 clones, around 82% recorded once. This entry comes from a study of blood T cell repertoires in COVID-19. Study as a whole: PBMCs, B-cell-depleted T cells, or T cells were the source of the cDNA or gDNA that made up the material.

Germline-derived CDR1 and CDR2 are SNHLY and FYNNEI. V was pared by 4 bases and J by 8 bases, with 9 bases between. The CDR3 loop spans 12 amino acids. This chain links TRBV2 with TRBJ2-1; D remains ambiguous. Sequencing was performed on peripheral blood. The origin of this receptor is a human donor in a cohort sampled during active COVID-19. The CDR3 DNA is TGTGCCAGCAGTGCACTCAGCGATGAGCAGTTCTTC. Its protein is CASSALSDEQFF.